This T cell receptor beta chain derives from a study of neurological immune-mediated disorders. V gave up 2 bases and J gave up 0 bases; unmatched junction bases: 7. This CDR3 region has 17 residues. The germline gives CDR1 KGHSH, CDR2 LQKENI. The time point was: longitudinal time-point 3. Via MiXCR, TCRdb re-called the 5' RACE reads, giving one row per CDR3 protein. The table records roughly 100,000 distinct CDR3 sequences, more than 10% of them present only once. This chain uses TRBV18 with TRBJ2-4, with 7 bases lining up with TRBD1. This TCR was sampled from a female donor with HTLV-1-associated myelopathy (HAM/TSP). The sequenced sample consisted of PBMCs. CDR3 in amino acids: CASSPMLGGQAKNIQYF. DNA for the CDR3: TGTGCCAGCTCACCAATGTTAGGGGGCCAAGCCAAAAACATTCAGTACTTC.